This T cell receptor beta chain was identified during a study of shared clonotypes between healthy human individuals. Broader study findings: Sharing across a handful of donors was seen in 4% to 6.5% of naive CD4 clonotypes. Among the subsets, naive ones generally showed larger estimated richness than memory ones.

Libraries were prepared by immunoSEQ multiplex PCR; TCRdb keeps only in-frame clonotypes and omits some of them. The table shows about 2,200,000 clones, with 85% to 95% occurring only once. Per the germline V gene, CDR1 is MNHEY and CDR2 is SMNVEV (reference sequence). This CDR3 has 14 amino acids. V was clipped by 5 bases and J by 10 bases; unmatched bases: 9. In regard to this clone: As yet, its antigen is unknown.

CD8 cells regarded as naive lacked CD45RO, were positively chosen for CCR7, and omitted terminally differentiated effector memory CD45RA+ cells. All donors were healthy HIV-negative adults lacking recent acute infections or vaccinations. The V gene is TRBV27, the J gene TRBJ1-2; 11 bases align to TRBD1. Material: naive CD8+ T cells from PBMCs. The sequence came from a man between 18 and 35 years old in good health. Some clones in this sample may be carry-over from other donors' samples. The CDR3 DNA reads as TGTGCCAGCAGTCACCGGGACAGGGGGTCTGACTACACCTTC. Amino acid sequence: CASSHRDRGSDYTF.